These T cell receptor beta chains were read from a single sample in a study of OX40 agonist ivuxolimab in advanced cancers. The repertoire was sequenced with immunoSEQ multiplex PCR; TCRdb's copy has only in-frame clones and lacks some. The sample gives 65,000 to 75,000 clones, 80% to 90% of which show up once; around 2% is in the top ten. The starting material was CD4+ or CD8+ T cells sorted from blood, obtained in a trial of the OX40 agonist ivuxolimab. These receptors came from an adult with an advanced solid tumor such as melanoma, head and neck, liver or kidney cancer. Both conserved end residues are part of each CDR3. A D gene is named only where the DNA matches it firmly. Size tells how often a clone was seen (once, few, many) or the class of an expanded clone, and some rows leave it out.

J gene | V gene | D gene | clone size | CDR3 protein | CDR3 DNA
TRBJ2-7 | TRBV27 | TRBD2 | once | CASVGGTGEQYF | TGTGCCAGCGTGGGAGGGACGGGCGAGCAGTACTTC
TRBJ1-1 | TRBV29-1 | TRBD1 | - | CSGLGAGGMNTEAFF | TGCAGCGGACTCGGGGCAGGGGGAATGAACACTGAAGCTTTCTTT
TRBJ2-2 | TRBV7-9 | - | - | CASSLVRGAAPNTGELFF | TGTGCCAGCAGCTTAGTCCGGGGAGCAGCCCCTAACACCGGGGAGCTGTTTTTT
TRBJ2-7 | TRBV2 | - | - | CASIEGEGYEQYF | TGTGCCAGCATCGAGGGGGAGGGCTACGAGCAGTACTTC
TRBJ1-6 | TRBV5-1 | TRBD1 | - | CASSLAPGQALHF | TGCGCCAGCAGCTTGGCCCCTGGACAGGCCCTCCACTTT
TRBJ1-5 | TRBV2 | TRBD1 | - | CASSEAEGGSRNQPQHF | TGTGCCAGCAGTGAAGCGGAAGGGGGCTCTCGCAATCAGCCCCAGCATTTT
TRBJ2-2 | TRBV2 | TRBD2 | - | CASSELLAGVVGGELFF | TGTGCCAGCAGTGAGTTACTAGCGGGAGTTGTTGGCGGGGAGCTGTTTTTT
TRBJ2-4 | TRBV2 | TRBD1 | few | CASRNRGAQAKNIQYF | TGTGCCAGCAGGAACAGGGGGGCTCAAGCCAAAAACATTCAGTACTTC
TRBJ2-7 | TRBV6-1 | - | - | CASTNAGAFYEQYF | TGTGCCAGTACCAATGCGGGGGCCTTTTACGAGCAGTACTTC
TRBJ2-2 | TRBV28 | - | few | CASSLSLSGQYTGELFF | TGTGCCAGCAGTTTGAGTCTCTCCGGACAGTACACCGGGGAGCTGTTTTTT